This T cell receptor (beta chain) was recovered during a study of blood T cell repertoires in COVID-19. Background on the study: Samples came from the United States, Italy and Spain, spanning acute and convalescent COVID-19. The cDNA or gDNA used as material had been derived from T cells, B-cell-depleted T cells, or PBMCs.

In the authors' workflow: Estimation of nucleated cell counts was performed using reference gene primer amplification. The assay was immunoSEQ multiplex PCR, and TCRdb's table has in-frame clones only and misses some. V, J and clone size were drawn from that table, and D and trimming were deduced from the DNA. The data show roughly 76,000 clones, roughly 89% seen once. The V gene end was trimmed by 2 bases and the J gene end by 3 bases; junction bases not matched to a gene: 2. This CDR3 is built from 15 residues. Per germline, CDR1 MNHNS and CDR2 SASEGT. This clone was counted a few times. The sample comprised peripheral blood. The TCR comes from a man aged 25 to 40 with acute or convalescent COVID-19. The chain carries TRBV6-1 and TRBJ2-1; TRBD1 aligns across 9 bases. In nucleotides, the CDR3 is TGTGCCAGCAGTGAATTGGGACAGGGCTACAATGAGCAGTTCTTC. This encodes CASSELGQGYNEQFF.